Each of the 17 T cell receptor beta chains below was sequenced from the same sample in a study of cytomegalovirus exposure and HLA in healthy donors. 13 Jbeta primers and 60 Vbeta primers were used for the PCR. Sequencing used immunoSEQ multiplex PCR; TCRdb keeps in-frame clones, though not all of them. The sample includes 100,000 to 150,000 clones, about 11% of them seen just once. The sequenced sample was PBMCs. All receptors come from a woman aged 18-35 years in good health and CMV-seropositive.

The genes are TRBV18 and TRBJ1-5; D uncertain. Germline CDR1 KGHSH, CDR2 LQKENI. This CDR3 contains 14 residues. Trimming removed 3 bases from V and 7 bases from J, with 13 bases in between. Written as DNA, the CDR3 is TGTGCCAGCTCACCCAGTGTAGGAGACCAGCCCCAGCATTTT. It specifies CASSPSVGDQPQHF.

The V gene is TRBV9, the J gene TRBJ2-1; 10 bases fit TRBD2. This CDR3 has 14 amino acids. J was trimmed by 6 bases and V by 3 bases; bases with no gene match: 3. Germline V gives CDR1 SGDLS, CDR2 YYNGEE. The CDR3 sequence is CASSAVAGGNEQFF. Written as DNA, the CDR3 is TGTGCCAGCAGCGCTGTAGCGGGAGGCAATGAGCAGTTCTTC.

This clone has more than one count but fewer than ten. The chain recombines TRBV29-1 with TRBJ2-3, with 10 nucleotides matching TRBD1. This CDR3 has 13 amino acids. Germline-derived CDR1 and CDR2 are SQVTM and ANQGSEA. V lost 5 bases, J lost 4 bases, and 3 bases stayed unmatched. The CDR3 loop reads CSVQGQGADTQYF. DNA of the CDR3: TGCAGCGTTCAAGGACAGGGGGCAGATACGCAGTATTTT.

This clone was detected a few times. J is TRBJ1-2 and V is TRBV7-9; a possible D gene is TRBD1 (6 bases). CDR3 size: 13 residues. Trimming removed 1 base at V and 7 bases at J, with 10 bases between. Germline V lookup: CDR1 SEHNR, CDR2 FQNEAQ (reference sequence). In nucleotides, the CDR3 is TGTGCCAGCAGCTTAGAGACAGGTAGTGGCTACACCTTC. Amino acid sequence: CASSLETGSGYTF.

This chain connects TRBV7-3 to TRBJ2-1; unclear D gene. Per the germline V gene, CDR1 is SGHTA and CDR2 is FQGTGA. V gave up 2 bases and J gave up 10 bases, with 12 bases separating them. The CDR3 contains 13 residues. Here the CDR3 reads CASSLEWAQEQFF. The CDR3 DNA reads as TGTGCCAGCAGCTTAGAGTGGGCTCAGGAGCAGTTCTTC.

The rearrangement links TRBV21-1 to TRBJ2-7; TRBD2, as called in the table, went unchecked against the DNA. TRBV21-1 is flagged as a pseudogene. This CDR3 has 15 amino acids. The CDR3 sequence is CASSGPGLAYKEQYF. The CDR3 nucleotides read TGTGCCAGCAGCGGCCCGGGACTAGCATATAAGGAGCAGTACTTC.

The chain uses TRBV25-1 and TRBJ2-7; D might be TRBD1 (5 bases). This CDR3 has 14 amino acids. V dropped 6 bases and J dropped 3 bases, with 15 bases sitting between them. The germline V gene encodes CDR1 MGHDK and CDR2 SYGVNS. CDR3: CASSLSPRDYEQYF. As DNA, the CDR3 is TGTGCCAGCAGCCTGTCCCCCAGGGACTACGAGCAGTACTTC.

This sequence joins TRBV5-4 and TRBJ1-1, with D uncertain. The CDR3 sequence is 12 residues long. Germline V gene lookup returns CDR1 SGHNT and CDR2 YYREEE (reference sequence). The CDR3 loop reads CASGWRNTEAFF. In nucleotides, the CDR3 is TGTGCTAGTGGATGGAGGAACACTGAAGCTTTCTTT.

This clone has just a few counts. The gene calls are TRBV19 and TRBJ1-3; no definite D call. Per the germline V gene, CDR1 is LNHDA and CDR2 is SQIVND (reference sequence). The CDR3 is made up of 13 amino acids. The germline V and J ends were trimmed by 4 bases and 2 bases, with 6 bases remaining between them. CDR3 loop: CASSSQAGNTIYF. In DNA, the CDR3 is TGTGCCAGTAGTAGTCAGGCTGGAAACACCATATATTTT.

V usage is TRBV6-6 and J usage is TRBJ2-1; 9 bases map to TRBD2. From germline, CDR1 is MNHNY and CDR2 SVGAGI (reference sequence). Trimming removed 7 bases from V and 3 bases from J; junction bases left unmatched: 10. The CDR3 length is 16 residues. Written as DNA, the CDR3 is TGTGCCAGCAAGAACAGTGCGGGAGGGTTCTACAATGAGCAGTTCTTC. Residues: CASKNSAGGFYNEQFF.

The CDR3, as DNA: TGTGCCAGCAGCCTGTCTATGGGCGCGATGCTCGAGCAGTACTTC. It translates to CASSLSMGAMLEQYF. This chain connects TRBV5-5 to TRBJ2-7; D remains unclear. V gave up 4 bases and J gave up 6 bases, with 20 bases separating them. Germline CDR1 reads SGHKS; CDR2 reads YYEKEE (reference sequence). The CDR3 length is 15 residues.

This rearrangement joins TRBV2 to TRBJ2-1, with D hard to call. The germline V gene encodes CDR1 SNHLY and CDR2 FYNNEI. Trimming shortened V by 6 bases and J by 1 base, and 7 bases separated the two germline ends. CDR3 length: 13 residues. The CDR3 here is CASSLVSYNEQFF. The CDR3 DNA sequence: TGTGCCAGCAGCTTAGTTTCCTACAATGAGCAGTTCTTC.

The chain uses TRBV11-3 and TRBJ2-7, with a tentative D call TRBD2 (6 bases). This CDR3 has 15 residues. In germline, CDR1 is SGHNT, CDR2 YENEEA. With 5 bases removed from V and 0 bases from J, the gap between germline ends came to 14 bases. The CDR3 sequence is CASSLSGPSSYEQYF. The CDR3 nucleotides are TGTGCCAGCAGCCTAAGCGGGCCGAGCTCCTACGAGCAGTACTTC.

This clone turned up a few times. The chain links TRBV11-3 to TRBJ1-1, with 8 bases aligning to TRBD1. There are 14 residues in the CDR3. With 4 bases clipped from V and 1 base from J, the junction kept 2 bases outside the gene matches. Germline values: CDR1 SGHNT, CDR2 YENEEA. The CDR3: CASSSTGGNTEAFF. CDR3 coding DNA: TGTGCCAGCAGCTCTACAGGGGGGAACACTGAAGCTTTCTTT.

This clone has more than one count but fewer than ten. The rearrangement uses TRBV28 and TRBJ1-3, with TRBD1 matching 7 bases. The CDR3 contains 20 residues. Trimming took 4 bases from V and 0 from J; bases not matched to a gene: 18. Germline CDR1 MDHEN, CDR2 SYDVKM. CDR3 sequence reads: CASSSPARGQASLSGNTIYF. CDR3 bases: TGTGCCAGCAGTTCGCCCGCTCGTGGACAGGCATCTCTCTCTGGAAACACCATATATTTT.

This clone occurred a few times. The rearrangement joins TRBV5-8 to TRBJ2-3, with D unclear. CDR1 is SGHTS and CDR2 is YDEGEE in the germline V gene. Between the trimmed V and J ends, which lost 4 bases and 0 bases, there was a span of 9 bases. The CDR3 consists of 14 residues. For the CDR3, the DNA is TGTGCCAGCAGCCAACAGTCTAGCACAGATACGCAGTATTTT. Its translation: CASSQQSSTDTQYF.

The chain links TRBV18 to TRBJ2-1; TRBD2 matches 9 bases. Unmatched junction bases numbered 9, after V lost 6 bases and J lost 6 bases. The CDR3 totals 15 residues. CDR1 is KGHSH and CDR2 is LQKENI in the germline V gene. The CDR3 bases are TGTGCCAGCTCTTCAATTAGCGGGAGCCGCAATGAGCAGTTCTTC. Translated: CASSSISGSRNEQFF.